Each of the 24 T cell receptor beta chains below was sequenced from the same sample in a study of blood T cell repertoires in COVID-19. The data were produced by immunoSEQ multiplex PCR, yet TCRdb's version contains in-frame clones alone and is incomplete. The data contain 60,000 to 90,000 clones, roughly 70% of them singletons. The sequenced material came from peripheral blood. These receptors were collected from a man aged 55 to 70 with acute or convalescent COVID-19.

This clone was picked up many times. The V and J genes are TRBV28 and TRBJ1-1; no clear D. The CDR3 extends over 11 amino acids. Looked up from germline, CDR1 is MDHEN and CDR2 is SYDVKM. Deletions cut 6 bases from V and 3 bases from J, with 5 bases between. In DNA, the CDR3 is TGTGCCAGCAGCCTTTACACTGAAGCTTTCTTT. This codes for CASSLYTEAFF.

The rearrangement links TRBV10-3 to TRBJ2-5; 14 positions agree with TRBD2. CDR3 length: 16 residues. Germline lookup yields CDR1 ENHRY and CDR2 SYGVKD. V was pared by 6 bases and J by 4 bases, with 7 bases of the junction left unmatched. As DNA, the CDR3 is TGTGCCATCAGGCAGGGGACTAGCGGGGGAGGAGAGACCCAGTACTTC. Protein product: CAIRQGTSGGGETQYF.

The chain couples TRBV19 to TRBJ1-1, with TRBD1 as a possible D gene (5 bases). The CDR3 is 15 residues long. Trimming took off 0 bases at V and 4 bases at J, with 12 bases between the two ends. Per germline, CDR1 LNHDA and CDR2 SQIVND (reference sequence). The DNA for the CDR3 is TGTGCCAGTAGTATAGACAGGGCCTCCTCCACTGAAGCTTTCTTT. It is translated as CASSIDRASSTEAFF.

The rearrangement links TRBV19 to TRBJ2-1, with 8 bases matching TRBD2. The germline gives CDR1 LNHDA, CDR2 SQIVND (reference sequence). V was clipped by 7 bases and J by 4 bases; unmatched bases: 6. The CDR3 length is 14 residues. The DNA of the CDR3 is TGTGCCAGTACGCAGACTAGCGTTTACAATGAGCAGTTCTTC. This encodes CASTQTSVYNEQFF.

The rearrangement uses TRBV19 and TRBJ2-3; no clear D. This CDR3 has 14 amino acids. From germline, CDR1 is LNHDA and CDR2 SQIVND (reference sequence). Trimming left V 7 bases short and J 4 bases short, with 15 bases between. CDR3 coding DNA: TGTGCCAGTAAAGTTGGGCAGTTGGCAGATACGCAGTATTTT. It specifies CASKVGQLADTQYF. The variable domain in full, completed from reference TRBV19 and TRBJ2-3, reads DGGITQSPKYLFRKEGQNVTLSCEQNLNHDAMYWYRQDPGQGLRLIYYSQIVNDFQKGDIAEGYSVSREKKESFPLTVTSAQKNPTAFYLCASKVGQLADTQYFGPGTRLTVL.

This chain links TRBV2 with TRBJ1-1; 9 nucleotides line up with TRBD1. The V and J ends lost 4 bases and 4 bases, in that order; junction bases with no gene match: 1. The germline V gene encodes CDR1 SNHLY and CDR2 FYNNEI. The CDR3 has 13 amino acids. The CDR3 reads CASSVTGGTEAFF. DNA for the CDR3: TGTGCCAGCAGTGTGACAGGGGGCACTGAAGCTTTCTTT.

The gene calls are TRBV5-1 and TRBJ2-1, with D perhaps matching TRBD1 (5 bases). Germline V lookup: CDR1 SGHRS, CDR2 YFSETQ. The CDR3 runs 15 residues. Deletions cut 2 bases from V and 1 base from J, with 10 bases between. In DNA form, the CDR3 reads TGCGCCAGCAGCTTTAACAGGTGGTCCTACAATGAGCAGTTCTTC. This encodes CASSFNRWSYNEQFF. Based on the CDR3 plus reference TRBV5-1 and TRBJ2-1, the full variable domain is KAGVTQTPRYLIKTRGQQVTLSCSPISGHRSVSWYQQTPGQGLQFLFEYFSETQRNKGNFPGRFSGRQFSNSRSEMNVSTLELGDSALYLCASSFNRWSYNEQFFGPGTRLTVL.

The table lists this clone with a few counts. This chain connects TRBV7-2 to TRBJ2-1; 9 bases map to TRBD2. Trimming at V came to 2 bases and at J to 3 bases, leaving 11 bases not matched to a gene. CDR3 length equals 18 residues. Per the germline V gene, CDR1 is SGHTA and CDR2 is FQGNSA. This CDR3 reads CASSLTEGGGAIYNEQFF. The CDR3 nucleotides are TGTGCCAGCAGCTTAACGGAGGGCGGGGGGGCCATCTACAATGAGCAGTTCTTC.

The V call is TRBV12-5, the J call TRBJ1-5; TRBD1 agrees at 9 bases. The CDR3 runs 15 residues. In germline, CDR1 is LGHNT, CDR2 FRNRAP. V trimming: 5 bases; J trimming: 2 bases; junction bases outside the gene matches: 4. The CDR3 spells CASGPGQGGNQPQHF. The DNA for the CDR3 is TGTGCTAGTGGTCCGGGACAGGGAGGCAATCAGCCCCAGCATTTT.

The CDR3 nucleotides are TGTGCCAGCAGTCCGTACCGACAGGCCCTCCCAGATACGCAGTATTTT. Amino acids: CASSPYRQALPDTQYF. This rearrangement joins TRBV27 to TRBJ2-3, with D tentatively TRBD1 (6 bases). Between the trimmed V and J ends, which lost 5 bases and 4 bases, there was a span of 19 bases. CDR1 MNHEY and CDR2 SMNVEV come from the germline V gene (reference sequence). The CDR3 spans 16 residues.

The rearrangement links TRBV7-9 to TRBJ2-4; D uncertain. From germline, CDR1 is SEHNR and CDR2 FQNEAQ (reference sequence). V dropped 1 base and J dropped 9 bases, with 13 bases sitting between them. The CDR3 totals 14 residues. DNA for the CDR3: TGTGCCAGCAGCTTAGAGTCGGGTATAGGCATTCAGTACTTC. Its translation is CASSLESGIGIQYF.

The chain joins TRBV7-3 to TRBJ1-1; 7 nucleotides agree with TRBD1. Trimming removed 4 bases from V and 6 bases from J; junction bases left unmatched: 5. Per the germline V gene, CDR1 is SGHTA and CDR2 is FQGTGA. The CDR3 runs to 13 residues. DNA of the CDR3: TGTGCCAGCAGCTCAGACAGGGACGCTGAAGCTTTCTTT. This sequence encodes CASSSDRDAEAFF.

CDR3 bases: TGTGCCTGGAGTGTGCCGGGACAGGGGATGTTCTATGGCTACACCTTC. It specifies CAWSVPGQGMFYGYTF. The genes are TRBV30 and TRBJ1-2; the match to TRBD1 covers 10 bases. The ends lost 0 bases at V and 4 bases at J; junction bases unmatched: 8. Germline V gene lookup returns CDR1 GTSNPN and CDR2 SVGIG (reference sequence). The CDR3 contains 16 residues.

In its sample, this clone ranks as large. The chain has TRBV5-1 and TRBJ2-1; tentatively, D is TRBD2 (5 bases). CDR1 SGHRS and CDR2 YFSETQ come from the germline V gene. V was cut by 1 base and J by 10 bases, with 15 bases left in between. The CDR3 is 14 amino acids. CDR3: CASSLYRGWVEQFF. CDR3 in DNA: TGCGCCAGCAGCTTGTATCGGGGTTGGGTGGAGCAGTTCTTC.

The chain joins TRBV18 to TRBJ1-2; maybe TRBD1 (5 bases). Germline V gene sequence: CDR1 KGHSH, CDR2 LQKENI. This CDR3 is 13 amino acids long. The germline V and J ends were trimmed by 2 bases and 6 bases, with 10 bases remaining between them. The CDR3 protein is CASSPGSRDGYTF. The CDR3 nucleotides read TGTGCCAGCTCACCAGGTAGCAGGGATGGCTACACCTTC.

This chain joins TRBV7-3 and TRBJ2-4; 8 bases map to TRBD2. The junction had 10 bases not matched to a gene; V was cut back by 5 bases and J by 7 bases. There are 15 residues in the CDR3. Germline assignment: CDR1 SGHTA and CDR2 FQGTGA. The CDR3 nucleotides read TGTGCCAGCAGCCCACGGGGGGGGCCTGGTAACATTCAGTACTTC. Translating it yields CASSPRGGPGNIQYF.

The genes are TRBV30 and TRBJ2-3; 10 bases are a match to TRBD2. V lost 8 bases to trimming and J lost 4 bases; unmatched junction nucleotides: 9. There are 14 residues in the CDR3. Germline lookup yields CDR1 GTSNPN and CDR2 SVGIG (reference sequence). The CDR3 DNA reads TGTGCCCATACAGCGGGGGGGGCGGCAGATACGCAGTATTTT. As protein: CAHTAGGAADTQYF.

V gene TRBV19 combines with J gene TRBJ1-1; 8 bases map to TRBD1. With V trimmed by 7 bases and J by 7 bases, 8 bases remained unmatched. CDR1 is LNHDA, CDR2 SQIVND, per germline (reference sequence). The CDR3 runs 13 residues. The CDR3 here is CASTTGTGFEAFF. CDR3 DNA sequence: TGTGCCAGTACCACCGGGACAGGCTTTGAAGCTTTCTTT.

This clone came up once. V usage is TRBV5-4 and J usage is TRBJ2-2; D gene uncertain. Germline loops: CDR1 SGHNT, CDR2 YYREEE (reference sequence). The CDR3 runs to 14 residues. Deletions cut 5 bases from V and 5 bases from J, with 13 bases between. CDR3 region: CASSTHGVTGELFF. CDR3 nucleotides: TGTGCCAGCAGTACACATGGAGTTACCGGGGAGCTGTTTTTT.

V is TRBV6-5 and J is TRBJ1-4; 7 bases align to TRBD1. J was trimmed by 7 bases and V by 6 bases; bases with no gene match: 5. The CDR3 runs to 13 residues. The germline V gene encodes CDR1 MNHEY and CDR2 SVGAGI. CDR3 protein: CASRGGPGEKLFF. The CDR3 DNA follows: TGTGCCAGCAGAGGGGGCCCTGGTGAAAAACTGTTTTTT.

The V gene is TRBV30, the J gene TRBJ2-3; TRBD2 agrees at 7 bases. The CDR3 covers 12 residues. CDR1 and CDR2 (germline): GTSNPN, SVGIG (reference sequence). Trimming cost V 2 bases and J 14 bases; bases outside gene matches: 10. For the CDR3, the DNA is TGTGCCTGGAGTTCACCGGGACTACCCGCGTATTTT. Translating gives CAWSSPGLPAYF.

V and J are TRBV23-1 and TRBJ2-4; D possibly corresponds to TRBD1 (5 bases). TRBV23-1 is filed as an ORF, its function uncertain. The CDR3 extends over 20 amino acids. V dropped 1 base and J dropped 0 bases, with 22 bases sitting between them. In DNA, the CDR3 is TGCGCCAGCAGTCAATTTCGTGTTTCCCCAGGGCGAGAAGCCAAAAACATTCAGTACTTC. This codes for CASSQFRVSPGREAKNIQYF.

This chain connects TRBV14 to TRBJ1-4; D not resolved. Per the germline V gene, CDR1 is SGHDN and CDR2 is FVKESK. Trimming took off 1 base at V and 11 bases at J, with 14 bases between the two ends. CDR3 size: 14 residues. CDR3 protein: CASSQGVPEVKLFF. The CDR3 bases are TGTGCCAGCAGCCAAGGGGTCCCGGAGGTGAAACTGTTTTTT.

V and J are TRBV30 and TRBJ1-2; 9 nucleotides align to TRBD1. The trim removed 4 bases at V and 8 bases at J, leaving 8 bases unmatched. Germline V gives CDR1 GTSNPN, CDR2 SVGIG (reference sequence). The CDR3 length is 13 residues. The chain's CDR3 is CAWTADRGEGYTF. The CDR3 bases are TGTGCCTGGACCGCGGACAGGGGAGAGGGCTACACCTTC.